Described below is a single T cell receptor beta chain sequence and its context. Trimming took 4 bases from V and 3 from J, leaving 13 bases between them. This CDR3 contains 15 residues. Germline values: CDR1 MGHRA, CDR2 YSYEKL. TCRdb re-called the RT-PCR reads with MiXCR, one entry per CDR3 protein. The sample shows 800,000 to 1,000,000 distinct CDR3 sequences, more than 15% of them seen only once. This sample stems from a study of patients and donors after allogeneic stem cell transplantation. V and J are TRBV4-1 and TRBJ1-5, with TRBD1 as a possible D gene (5 bases). Source material: blood, either unsorted or a sorted T cell fraction (not recorded which). The TCR originated in a human donor who was either an allogeneic HSCT recipient or a stem cell or donor lymphocyte infusion donor (not recorded which). It is not recorded whose cells these are; they may come from a transplant donor. As DNA, the CDR3 is TGCGCCAGCAGCCTCGGGGCGCTGGACAATCAGCCCCAGCATTTT. It codes for CASSLGALDNQPQHF.